The 28 T cell receptor beta chains presented below share a single source sample, sequenced in a study of spatial heterogeneity in lung cancer. Time point of the sample: sample taken at primary tumor resection. No cell sorting; template was whole RNA from tumor, lung tissue or PBMC. TCRdb reprocessed the 5' RACE reads with MiXCR, giving one entry per CDR3 protein. Of 75,000 to 85,000 distinct CDR3 sequences detected, around 21% appear once; the ten largest clones hold less than 7.5%. This specimen consisted of PBMCs, obtained at surgery. These receptors came from a male donor with early-stage non-small cell lung cancer.

This clonotype was observed many times. The V gene is TRBV11-1, the J gene TRBJ2-1, with D tentatively TRBD2 (6 bases). From germline, CDR1 is SGHAT and CDR2 FQDESV (reference sequence). CDR3 length: 15 residues. V shed 3 bases and J shed 1 base, with 10 bases lying between them. The CDR3 DNA sequence: TGTGCCAGCAGCTTCGGCGGGATATCCTACAATGAGCAGTTCTTC. Translating it yields CASSFGGISYNEQFF.

With regard to this clonotype: The conserved closing phenylalanine or tryptophan is absent in this CDR3, likely reflecting a read error. The J gene is TRBJ2-5, the V gene TRBV5-1; D remains ambiguous. CDR3 length: 14 amino acids. Per germline, CDR1 SGHRS and CDR2 YFSETQ. V shed 0 bases and J shed 1 base, with 7 bases lying between them. The CDR3 loop reads CASSLVGPQETQYS. CDR3 DNA sequence: TGCGCCAGCAGCTTGGTAGGGCCCCAAGAGACCCAGTACTCC.

This clonotype was observed at least ten times. The chain combines TRBV20-1 with TRBJ2-4, with D possibly TRBD2 on 6 matching bases. Per the germline V gene, CDR1 is DFQATT and CDR2 is SNEGSKA (reference sequence). This CDR3 spans 14 amino acids. V dropped 1 base and J dropped 2 bases, with 9 bases sitting between them. The CDR3 sequence: CSARGGDSKNIQYF. The DNA of the CDR3 is TGCAGTGCTAGAGGGGGGGACTCCAAAAACATTCAGTACTTC.

This rearrangement joins TRBV29-1 to TRBJ2-7, with D unresolved. Germline CDR1 SQVTM, CDR2 ANQGSEA. V gave up 7 bases and J gave up 0 bases, with 7 bases separating them. CDR3 size: 11 residues. The CDR3 DNA reads as TGCAGCGCCGAAGGCTCCTACGAGCAGTACTTC. This gives the protein CSAEGSYEQYF.

This clonotype was seen a few times. The rearrangement links TRBV6-5 to TRBJ2-7; 12 positions match TRBD2. This CDR3 contains 14 residues. V lost 5 bases to trimming and J lost 3 bases; unmatched junction nucleotides: 2. The V gene's germline CDR1 is MNHEY and CDR2 SVGAGI. CDR3 DNA: TGTGCCAGCAGTCGGACTAGCGGGATCTACGAGCAGTACTTC. Its protein is CASSRTSGIYEQYF.

This clonotype was seen many times. The chain combines TRBV14 with TRBJ2-3; the D gene is possibly TRBD1 (5 bases). Germline loops: CDR1 SGHDN, CDR2 FVKESK. V lost 1 base to trimming and J lost 0 bases, with 11 bases between them. The CDR3 runs 16 residues. In nucleotides, the CDR3 is TGTGCCAGCAGCCAAGGGACACGCCGGAGCACAGATACGCAGTATTTT. This translates into CASSQGTRRSTDTQYF.

This clonotype was recorded many times. A read error may produce the germline difference seen at one junction end. This chain joins TRBV5-1 and TRBJ2-5; no definite D call. The length of the CDR3 is 11 residues. The germline V gene encodes CDR1 SGHRS and CDR2 YFSETQ. The CDR3: CASSLQETQYF. The CDR3 DNA reads TGTGCCAGCAGCTTACAAGAGACCCAGTACTTC.

The chain couples TRBV6-6 to TRBJ2-3, with TRBD1 matching over 8 bases. CDR1 is MNHNY and CDR2 is SVGAGI in the germline V gene (reference sequence). CDR3 length: 12 residues. V lost 6 bases to trimming and J lost 9 bases; unmatched junction nucleotides: 5. This CDR3 is CASSQQGGTQYF. The CDR3 nucleotides read TGTGCCAGCAGCCAACAGGGGGGCACGCAGTATTTT.

The chain employs TRBV29-1 and TRBJ2-5; D might be TRBD1 (6 bases). The CDR3 totals 14 residues. V dropped 6 bases and J dropped 5 bases, with 19 bases sitting between them. The germline V gene has CDR1 SQVTM and CDR2 ANQGSEA. The CDR3 nucleotides read TGCAGCGTGCGACCGGGAACAGGGCACGAGACCCAGTACTTC. This translates into CSVRPGTGHETQYF.

The genes are TRBV19 and TRBJ1-2; D gene uncertain. V was pared by 7 bases and J by 2 bases, with 11 bases between. CDR3 size: 13 residues. CDR1 LNHDA and CDR2 SQIVND come from the germline V gene (reference sequence). CDR3 nucleotides: TGTGCCAGTATCAACGCCCGGAACTATGGCTACACCTTC. Its translation: CASINARNYGYTF.

This clonotype was observed a handful of times. This chain links TRBV11-1 with TRBJ2-7; TRBD2 agrees at 11 bases. The ends lost 0 bases at V and 3 bases at J; junction bases unmatched: 1. The germline gives CDR1 SGHAT, CDR2 FQDESV (reference sequence). The CDR3 consists of 15 residues. The CDR3 DNA reads as TGTGCCAGCAGCTTAGCTAGCGGGGGGGGCTACGAGCAGTACTTC. Residues: CASSLASGGGYEQYF. Using reference TRBV11-1 and TRBJ2-7 for the parts outside the CDR3, the full variable domain is EAEVAQSPRYKITEKSQAVAFWCDPISGHATLYWYRQILGQGPELLVQFQDESVVDDSQLPKDRFSAERLKGVDSTLKIQPAELGDSAMYLCASSLASGGGYEQYFGPGTRLTVT.

This clonotype has just a few counts. V and J are TRBV7-9 and TRBJ1-5, with D perhaps TRBD1 (5 bases). V was trimmed by 11 bases and J by 1 base, leaving 9 bases between them. The CDR3 sequence is 12 residues long. CDR1 and CDR2 from the germline V gene are SEHNR and FQNEAQ (reference sequence). CDR3 protein: CAVDISNQPQHF. CDR3 DNA sequence: TGTGCCGTGGACATCAGCAATCAGCCCCAGCATTTT.

The table lists this clonotype with a few counts. The chain links TRBV10-2 to TRBJ2-1; 9 nucleotides match TRBD1. The junction had 7 bases not matched to a gene; V was cut back by 6 bases and J by 10 bases. This CDR3 contains 13 residues. Germline loops: CDR1 WSHSY, CDR2 SAAADI. The CDR3: CASSRDRAQEQFF. The CDR3 nucleotides are TGCGCCAGCAGCCGGGACAGGGCTCAAGAGCAGTTCTTC.

J is TRBJ1-2 and V is TRBV3-1, with D possibly TRBD1 on 5 matching bases. V was pared by 0 bases and J by 10 bases, with 18 bases between. CDR1 is LGHDT and CDR2 is YNNKEL in the germline V gene (reference sequence). This CDR3 has 15 amino acids. The CDR3 is CASSQDRGLRGDYTF. CDR3 DNA: TGTGCCAGCAGCCAAGATCGCGGACTAAGAGGGGACTACACCTTC.

This sequence joins TRBV6-1 and TRBJ2-7; D gene unclear. The CDR3 runs 10 residues. Germline CDR1 is MNHNS and CDR2 is SASEGT. V was pared by 6 bases and J by 7 bases, with 7 bases between. The CDR3 protein is CASRLGEQYF. For the CDR3, the DNA is TGTGCCAGCAGGCTGGGGGAGCAGTACTTC.

The rearrangement links TRBV28 to TRBJ1-1; no clear D. Germline values: CDR1 MDHEN, CDR2 SYDVKM. V was trimmed by 6 bases and J by 1 base, leaving 12 bases between them. The length of the CDR3 is 14 residues. The CDR3 DNA reads as TGTGCCAGCAGATACCCCCAAGAGAACACTGAAGCTTTCTTT. Protein: CASRYPQENTEAFF.

This clonotype showed up just a few times. The rearrangement joins TRBV29-1 to TRBJ1-2; no reliable D call. The CDR3 length is 13 residues. V shed 6 bases and J shed 3 bases, with 14 bases lying between them. Germline V CDR1 and CDR2: SQVTM, ANQGSEA. CDR3 nucleotides: TGCAGCGTCGCGTGGAGGCTAGACTATGGCTACACCTTC. The encoded protein is CSVAWRLDYGYTF.

This chain joins TRBV5-4 and TRBJ2-2; 7 bases are shared with TRBD1. The CDR3 loop spans 16 amino acids. The V segment lost 2 bases and the J segment 4 bases; nucleotides outside the gene matches: 8. Germline CDR1 and CDR2: SGHNT and YYREEE (reference sequence). This chain's CDR3 is CASSFSPGQFTGELFF. The DNA of the CDR3 is TGTGCCAGCAGCTTTTCTCCGGGACAGTTCACCGGGGAGCTGTTTTTT.

This chain joins TRBV7-6 and TRBJ2-5, with TRBD2 identical over 8 bases. The CDR3 runs to 16 residues. The germline V gene encodes CDR1 SGHVS and CDR2 FNYEAQ. J gave up 2 bases and V 0 bases, and 5 bases lay outside the gene matches. In DNA form, the CDR3 reads TGTGCCAGCAGCTTAGCTGGCGGGGGGCTTCAAGAGACCCAGTACTTC. Its protein is CASSLAGGGLQETQYF.

The table lists this clonotype with many counts. V and J are TRBV11-2 and TRBJ2-7, with 7 bases lining up with TRBD1. V shed 1 base and J 0 bases; nucleotides not matched to a gene: 3. Per germline, CDR1 SGHAT and CDR2 FQNNGV. The length of the CDR3 is 15 residues. This CDR3 reads CASSLGTGVSYEQYF. In DNA, the CDR3 is TGTGCCAGCAGCTTAGGGACAGGTGTCTCCTACGAGCAGTACTTC.

Comment on this clonotype: Germline is not matched at one junction end, which may reflect a read error. The rearrangement links TRBV15 to TRBJ2-7, with D unresolved. Germline CDR1 reads LNHNV; CDR2 reads YYDKDF (reference sequence). This CDR3 has 13 residues. The CDR3 reads CATSLDIAYERYF. The DNA of the CDR3 is TGTGCCACCAGTCTCGACATAGCCTACGAGCGGTACTTC.

J is TRBJ2-2 and V is TRBV7-3; tentative D call: TRBD1 (6 bases). The CDR3 covers 17 residues. CDR1 and CDR2 (germline): SGHTA, FQGTGA. V shed 5 bases and J shed 2 bases, with 18 bases lying between them. The CDR3 region is CASSPQGSPLNTGELFF. The CDR3 DNA reads as TGTGCCAGCAGCCCCCAGGGGTCCCCCCTTAACACCGGGGAGCTGTTTTTT. Filled out from reference TRBV7-3 and TRBJ2-2, the complete variable domain reads GAGVSQTPSNKVTEKGKYVELRCDPISGHTALYWYRQSLGQGPEFLIYFQGTGAADDSGLPNDRFFAVRPEGSVSTLKIQRTERGDSAVYLCASSPQGSPLNTGELFFGEGSRLTVL.

This clonotype was counted many times. The chain joins TRBV10-3 to TRBJ2-3, with TRBD2 identical over 14 bases. Germline CDR1 ENHRY, CDR2 SYGVKD. Trimming took 10 bases from V and 4 from J; bases not matched to a gene: 13. The CDR3 has 17 amino acids. The CDR3 region is CATLRGTSGSRADTQYF. CDR3 bases: TGTGCCACCCTGAGAGGGACTAGCGGGAGTCGGGCAGATACGCAGTATTTT.

The CDR3 region is CASSLSGRGDYQPQHF. Written as DNA, the CDR3 is TGTGCCAGCAGCTTATCTGGGCGGGGAGACTATCAGCCCCAGCATTTT. V gene TRBV7-9 combines with J gene TRBJ1-5; D gene uncertain. With 2 bases removed from V and 5 bases from J, the gap between germline ends came to 16 bases. The CDR3 runs to 16 residues. The germline V gene encodes CDR1 SEHNR and CDR2 FQNEAQ (reference sequence).

The chain carries TRBV9 and TRBJ2-3; 9 bases line up with TRBD2. The CDR3 is 16 amino acids. From germline, CDR1 is SGDLS and CDR2 YYNGEE. The J segment lost 6 bases and the V segment lost 4 bases, leaving 12 bases of the junction unmatched. The CDR3 loop reads CASSLTQRGAGDTQYF. CDR3 nucleotides: TGTGCCAGCAGCTTGACCCAGCGGGGGGCCGGTGATACGCAGTATTTT.

This clonotype was seen more than once but under ten times. The V gene is TRBV28, the J gene TRBJ2-3, with TRBD2 matching over 10 bases. The CDR3 is made up of 15 amino acids. The V segment lost 1 base and the J segment 6 bases; nucleotides outside the gene matches: 4. Germline-derived CDR1 and CDR2 are MDHEN and SYDVKM. CDR3 bases: TGTGCCAGCAGTTTATCCGGGACTAGCGAGGATACGCAGTATTTT. Translated: CASSLSGTSEDTQYF.

The chain has TRBV7-8 and TRBJ1-3; D is ambiguous. The V end was cut by 2 bases, the J end by 4 bases, with 6 bases between. The CDR3 spans 13 residues. Per germline, CDR1 SGHVS and CDR2 FQNEAQ. CDR3 sequence reads: CASSLSSGNTIYF. The CDR3 coding sequence is TGTGCCAGCAGCTTATCCTCGGGAAACACCATATATTTT.

The sample holds a few counts of this clonotype. The chain joins TRBV25-1 to TRBJ2-3; the match to TRBD2 covers 10 bases. This CDR3 region has 16 residues. Germline-derived CDR1 and CDR2 are MGHDK and SYGVNS. The V segment lost 0 bases and the J segment 1 base; nucleotides outside the gene matches: 1. Written as DNA, the CDR3 is TGTGCCAGCAGTGAATATCTAGCGGGGGGCACAGATACGCAGTATTTT. Amino acid sequence: CASSEYLAGGTDTQYF.